The clone carrying this TCR beta chain showed up just a few times. What it binds is unknown. This entry belongs to a study of response to subunit inactivated influenza vaccine. Study results and limitations: That few new T cells are recruited by each seasonal influenza vaccination was the authors' suggestion.

Germline CDR1 and CDR2: LGHDT and YNNKEL (reference sequence). The germline V and J ends were trimmed by 1 base and 5 bases, with 14 bases remaining between them. The CDR3 consists of 15 residues. TCRdb recomputed calls from the RT-PCR reads with MiXCR, one row per CDR3 protein. Of approximately 170,000 distinct CDR3 sequences detected, approximately 15% appear once; the ten largest clones hold roughly 26%. This receptor was obtained from a man in his forties or fifties who received an inactivated influenza vaccine. The specimen comprised CD8+ T cells sorted from PBMCs, sampled 5 days after vaccination. The chain employs TRBV3-1 and TRBJ2-5, with a tentative D call TRBD1 (6 bases). CDR3 DNA: TGTGCCAGCAGCCAAGGGCCAGGGGATCGGGAGACCCAGTACTTC. The encoded protein is CASSQGPGDRETQYF.